The 30 T cell receptor beta chains below come from one sample, sequenced in a study of blood T cell repertoires in COVID-19. Repertoires were generated with immunoSEQ multiplex PCR, while TCRdb's copy carries only in-frame clones and drops some. The repertoire has more than 70,000 clones, around four fifths of them found once; the top ten carry 8.5% to 10%. Source material: peripheral blood. The source is a human donor in a cohort sampled during active COVID-19.

This chain joins TRBV10-3 and TRBJ1-2; D ambiguous. Germline-derived CDR1 and CDR2 are ENHRY and SYGVKD. Trimming removed 2 bases from V and 3 bases from J, with 13 bases in between. CDR3 length: 15 residues. CDR3 in amino acids: CAISENLPGDYGYTF. The CDR3 DNA reads TGTGCCATCAGTGAGAATCTCCCGGGAGACTATGGCTACACCTTC.

V usage is TRBV24-1 and J usage is TRBJ1-4, with D possibly matching TRBD1 (6 bases). V was shortened by 4 bases and J by 7 bases, with 15 bases between the two germline ends. The germline CDR1 and CDR2 sequences are KGHDR and SFDVKD. The CDR3 loop spans 15 amino acids. CDR3 in amino acids: CATSDPRGEREKLFF. CDR3 coding DNA: TGTGCCACCAGTGACCCCAGGGGAGAGCGTGAAAAACTGTTTTTT.

The V call is TRBV6-5, the J call TRBJ1-1; 7 nucleotides line up with TRBD1. The CDR3 totals 14 residues. The J segment lost 0 bases and the V segment lost 6 bases, leaving 4 bases of the junction unmatched. Germline CDR1 and CDR2: MNHEY and SVGAGI. CDR3 sequence reads: CASSPDRVNTEAFF. The CDR3 nucleotides read TGTGCCAGCAGCCCCGACAGGGTGAACACTGAAGCTTTCTTT.

The rearrangement links TRBV30 to TRBJ2-3, with D unresolved. Germline lookup yields CDR1 GTSNPN and CDR2 SVGIG (reference sequence). This CDR3 region has 14 residues. Between the trimmed V and J ends, which lost 1 base and 0 bases, there was a span of 8 bases. As DNA, the CDR3 is TGTGCCTGGAGTGGTCGGGTTAGCACAGATACGCAGTATTTT. Protein: CAWSGRVSTDTQYF.

V usage is TRBV30 and J usage is TRBJ2-5; perhaps TRBD1 as D (6 bases). Trimming stripped 2 bases from V and 2 bases from J, with 9 bases between. Per germline, CDR1 GTSNPN and CDR2 SVGIG (reference sequence). This CDR3 comprises 13 residues. CDR3 sequence: CAWSRTVQETQYF. The CDR3 DNA follows: TGTGCCTGGAGTCGGACAGTTCAAGAGACCCAGTACTTC.

The rearrangement joins TRBV5-1 to TRBJ1-4; 9 bases align to TRBD1. This CDR3 is 15 amino acids long. Looked up from germline, CDR1 is SGHRS and CDR2 is YFSETQ. Trimming at V came to 4 bases and at J to 7 bases, leaving 8 bases not matched to a gene. DNA of the CDR3: TGCGCCAGCAGCCTCACAGGGGGCTGGGGTGAAAAACTGTTTTTT. This sequence encodes CASSLTGGWGEKLFF.

The chain recombines TRBV28 with TRBJ1-3; a weak D match, TRBD1 (6 bases). Trimming stripped 1 base from V and 4 bases from J, with 11 bases between. CDR3 length equals 15 residues. Germline V CDR1 and CDR2: MDHEN, SYDVKM. The CDR3 bases are TGTGCCAGCAGTTTATTAGGGGGATCGGGAAACACCATATATTTT. It is translated as CASSLLGGSGNTIYF.

CDR3 nucleotide sequence: TGTGCCAGCAGCTTAGTTAACAGGGCCGGGAACATTCAGTACTTC. Its protein is CASSLVNRAGNIQYF. The rearrangement links TRBV11-2 to TRBJ2-4; possibly TRBD1 for D (6 bases). The CDR3 has 15 residues. In germline, CDR1 is SGHAT, CDR2 FQNNGV. V gave up 1 base and J gave up 7 bases, with 14 bases separating them. The entire variable domain, with the rest obtained from reference TRBV11-2 and TRBJ2-4, is as follows: EAGVAQSPRYKIIEKRQSVAFWCNPISGHATLYWYQQILGQGPKLLIQFQNNGVVDDSQLPKDRFSAERLKGVDSTLKIQPAKLEDSAVYLCASSLVNRAGNIQYFGAGTRLSVL.

Only one count was recorded for this clone. V is TRBV3-1 (or the pseudogene TRBV3-2) and J is TRBJ1-1, with D tentatively TRBD1 (5 bases). Germline assignment: CDR1 LGHDT and CDR2 YNNKEL (reference sequence). The V gene lost 7 bases and the J gene lost 5 bases, with 17 bases spanning the gap. The length of the CDR3 is 14 residues. The CDR3 coding sequence is TGTGCCAGCACCCATAGTGGGGGGAGGACTGAAGCTTTCTTT. Translation: CASTHSGGRTEAFF.

CDR3 nucleotide sequence: TGTGCCAGCAGCGCGAGCAGACAGGGGAGGTCAGATACGCAGTATTTT. Its translation is CASSASRQGRSDTQYF. The chain is built from TRBV9 and TRBJ2-3; 8 bases line up with TRBD1. This CDR3 region has 16 residues. Germline lookup yields CDR1 SGDLS and CDR2 YYNGEE. The trim removed 3 bases at V and 4 bases at J, leaving 10 bases unmatched.

The chain recombines TRBV6-4 with TRBJ1-5, with D possibly being TRBD1 (6 bases). The germline V gene encodes CDR1 MRHNA and CDR2 SNTAGT. The CDR3 is 18 residues long. The V gene lost 8 bases and the J gene lost 2 bases, with 25 bases spanning the gap. Here the CDR3 reads CASPPRDTAFVGNQPQHF. As DNA, the CDR3 is TGTGCCAGCCCTCCAAGGGACACGGCCTTCGTGGGCAATCAGCCCCAGCATTTT.

The gene calls are TRBV5-6 and TRBJ2-2; 9 bases match TRBD1. CDR3 length: 16 amino acids. The V and J ends lost 3 bases and 4 bases, in that order; junction bases with no gene match: 7. CDR1 and CDR2 from the germline V gene are SGHDT and YYEEEE. In DNA form, the CDR3 reads TGTGCCAGCAGCTCTCGGGACAGGGTGACCACCGGGGAGCTGTTTTTT. The encoded protein is CASSSRDRVTTGELFF.

This clone has a single count. The chain links TRBV6-5 to TRBJ1-3; D is perhaps TRBD1 (5 bases). There are 14 residues in the CDR3. Germline V gene sequence: CDR1 MNHEY, CDR2 SVGAGI. V lost 5 bases and J lost 4, with 12 bases in between. CDR3 bases: TGTGCCAGCAGTAGAGCAGGGTTAGGAAACACCATATATTTT. Translated, it gives CASSRAGLGNTIYF.

This sequence joins TRBV9 and TRBJ1-2, with a weak D call TRBD1 (5 bases). Germline assignment: CDR1 SGDLS and CDR2 YYNGEE. The germline V and J ends were trimmed by 0 bases and 4 bases, with 13 bases remaining between them. This CDR3 comprises 15 residues. This chain's CDR3 is CASSVGTRGGYGYTF. The CDR3 DNA follows: TGTGCCAGCAGCGTAGGGACGCGCGGGGGCTATGGCTACACCTTC.

The chain uses TRBV11-2 and TRBJ2-3; TRBD2 aligns across 11 bases. J was trimmed by 5 bases and V by 0 bases; bases with no gene match: 7. Looked up from germline, CDR1 is SGHAT and CDR2 is FQNNGV. CDR3 length: 17 amino acids. CDR3 amino acids: CASSLDAGTSGQDTQYF. In DNA, the CDR3 is TGTGCCAGCAGCTTAGACGCCGGGACTAGCGGACAAGATACGCAGTATTTT.

The rearrangement joins TRBV7-9 to TRBJ2-7, with 7 bases identical to TRBD2. This CDR3 is built from 18 residues. Germline V CDR1 and CDR2: SEHNR, FQNEAQ (reference sequence). V lost 1 base and J lost 2; bases outside the gene matches: 14. CDR3 protein: CASSLVGTKGRNTYEQYF. The CDR3 nucleotides are TGTGCCAGCAGCTTAGTAGGGACTAAAGGGCGAAATACCTACGAGCAGTACTTC.

V gene TRBV11-2 combines with J gene TRBJ1-1, with D possibly TRBD1 on 5 matching bases. V was cut by 0 bases and J by 5 bases, with 10 bases left in between. From germline, CDR1 is SGHAT and CDR2 FQNNGV. The CDR3 is 14 residues long. The CDR3 spells CASSLDRVGTEAFF. In nucleotides, the CDR3 is TGTGCCAGCAGCTTAGACAGGGTGGGGACTGAAGCTTTCTTT.

This clone came up a few times. The gene calls are TRBV3-1 (or the pseudogene TRBV3-2) and TRBJ1-1, with D unclear. Germline values: CDR1 LGHDT, CDR2 YNNKEL (reference sequence). V was trimmed by 4 bases and J by 0 bases, leaving 12 bases between them. The CDR3 sequence is 15 residues long. The CDR3 reads CASSPLRRVNTEAFF. The CDR3 nucleotides read TGTGCCAGCAGCCCTTTACGACGGGTGAACACTGAAGCTTTCTTT.

The rearrangement links TRBV15 to TRBJ1-4; no definite D call. CDR3 size: 16 residues. V lost 0 bases to trimming and J lost 3 bases, with 11 bases between them. The germline CDR1 and CDR2 sequences are LNHNV and YYDKDF (reference sequence). In DNA form, the CDR3 reads TGTGCCACCAGCAGAGATTTTACAGCCTCTAATGAAAAACTGTTTTTT. It codes for CATSRDFTASNEKLFF.

J is TRBJ2-5 and V is TRBV5-1; D gene uncertain. V was trimmed by 3 bases and J by 3 bases, leaving 6 bases between them. This CDR3 comprises 12 residues. The germline CDR1 and CDR2 sequences are SGHRS and YFSETQ. CDR3: CASSYPEETQYF. CDR3 nucleotide sequence: TGCGCCAGCAGCTACCCGGAAGAGACCCAGTACTTC.

The gene calls are TRBV7-9 and TRBJ1-2; 8 nucleotides align to TRBD1. Germline CDR1 is SEHNR and CDR2 is FQNEAQ (reference sequence). The V gene end was trimmed by 7 bases and the J gene end by 8 bases; junction bases not matched to a gene: 12. The CDR3 has 14 residues. The DNA of the CDR3 is TGTGCCAGCACCACCGCGGACAGGGCTGAAGGCTACACCTTC. This gives the protein CASTTADRAEGYTF. The whole variable domain, filled in from reference TRBV7-9 and TRBJ1-2, reads DTGVSQNPRHKITKRGQNVTFRCDPISEHNRLYWYRQTLGQGPEFLTYFQNEAQLEKSRLLSDRFSAERPKGSFSTLEIQRTEQGDSAMYLCASTTADRAEGYTFGSGTRLTVV.

The rearrangement links TRBV27 to TRBJ2-6; the match to TRBD1 covers 8 bases. J was trimmed by 2 bases and V by 6 bases; bases with no gene match: 3. CDR3 length equals 15 residues. The V gene's germline CDR1 is MNHEY and CDR2 SMNVEV (reference sequence). The CDR3 DNA reads TGTGCCAGCAGGAAGGACAGGGCTGGGGCCAACGTCCTGACTTTC. Amino acids: CASRKDRAGANVLTF. The full variable domain, rest sourced from reference TRBV27 and TRBJ2-6, is EAQVTQNPRYLITVTGKKLTVTCSQNMNHEYMSWYRQDPGLGLRQIYYSMNVEVTDKGDVPEGYKVSRKEKRNFPLILESPSPNQTSLYFCASRKDRAGANVLTFGAGSRLTVL.

The J gene is TRBJ2-5, the V gene TRBV6-1; TRBD1 matches 11 bases. Germline CDR1 and CDR2: MNHNS and SASEGT. This CDR3 has 18 residues. Losses at the gene ends were 4 bases for V and 3 bases for J; bases not matched to a gene: 13. CDR3 amino acids: CASSGRTGGARGEETQYF. The CDR3 DNA reads TGTGCCAGCAGTGGCCGGACAGGGGGCGCCCGGGGGGAAGAGACCCAGTACTTC.

V and J are TRBV9 and TRBJ2-7; D is possibly TRBD2 (5 bases). The germline CDR1 and CDR2 sequences are SGDLS and YYNGEE. The CDR3 totals 16 residues. The V and J ends lost 3 bases and 0 bases respectively, with 16 bases between them. The CDR3 DNA reads TGTGCCAGCAGCGCCGGACTCGACCCGAGCTCCTACGAGCAGTACTTC. It codes for CASSAGLDPSSYEQYF.

The chain is built from TRBV11-2 and TRBJ1-3; weak D call: TRBD1 (5 bases). V dropped 4 bases and J dropped 1 base, with 20 bases sitting between them. This CDR3 is 18 amino acids long. The germline CDR1 and CDR2 sequences are SGHAT and FQNNGV. DNA of the CDR3: TGTGCCAGCAGCTATCCCAAGGGGTCCGGGGGGTCTGGAAACACCATATATTTT. This gives the protein CASSYPKGSGGSGNTIYF.

The chain carries TRBV19 and TRBJ2-6; D is possibly TRBD2 (5 bases). V was shortened by 3 bases and J by 2 bases, with 11 bases between the two germline ends. Germline V gene lookup returns CDR1 LNHDA and CDR2 SQIVND (reference sequence). The CDR3 is 16 amino acids. The CDR3 nucleotides read TGTGCCAGTAGTATTAGCGCGGCAGCTGGGGCCAACGTCCTGACTTTC. Translation gives CASSISAAAGANVLTF.

The chain carries TRBV3-1 (or the pseudogene TRBV3-2) and TRBJ2-5, with D tentatively TRBD2 (6 bases). The length of the CDR3 is 15 residues. V was cut by 3 bases and J by 10 bases, with 21 bases left in between. Germline loops: CDR1 LGHDT, CDR2 YNNKEL (reference sequence). The CDR3 nucleotides are TGTGCCAGCAGCCACTCAGGACGGACTACCCCTATCCAGTACTTC. This translates into CASSHSGRTTPIQYF.

This clone was recorded a few times. CDR3 in amino acids: CASSEGAGSPLHF. In nucleotides, the CDR3 is TGTGCCAGCAGTGAAGGGGCTGGTTCACCCCTCCACTTT. J is TRBJ1-6 and V is TRBV27, with D tentatively TRBD1 (5 bases). V was clipped by 5 bases and J by 9 bases, with 11 bases between them. The CDR3 extends over 13 amino acids. Germline values: CDR1 MNHEY, CDR2 SMNVEV (reference sequence).

The chain carries TRBV12-3 or TRBV12-4 and TRBJ1-5, with D possibly matching TRBD1 (5 bases). The CDR3 runs to 13 residues. V lost 2 bases and J 6 bases, leaving 8 bases between the germline ends. CDR3 loop: CASSLRQGQPQHF. In DNA form, the CDR3 reads TGTGCCAGCAGTTTAAGGCAGGGTCAGCCCCAGCATTTT.

The CDR3 coding sequence is TGTGCCAGCAGGCCAGCGGGGGGGGTATACAATGAGCAGTTCTTC. This gives the protein CASRPAGGVYNEQFF. V is TRBV25-1 and J is TRBJ2-1; 10 nucleotides align to TRBD2. In germline, CDR1 is MGHDK, CDR2 SYGVNS. Unmatched junction bases numbered 6, after V lost 6 bases and J lost 4 bases. The CDR3 sequence is 15 residues long.